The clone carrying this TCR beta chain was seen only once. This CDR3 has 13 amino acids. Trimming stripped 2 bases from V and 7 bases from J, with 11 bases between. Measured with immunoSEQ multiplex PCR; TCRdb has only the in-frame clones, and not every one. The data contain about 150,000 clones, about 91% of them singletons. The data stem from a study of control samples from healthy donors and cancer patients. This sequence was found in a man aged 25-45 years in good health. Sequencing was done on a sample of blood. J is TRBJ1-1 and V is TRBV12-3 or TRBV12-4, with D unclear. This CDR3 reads CASSLKVRDEAFF. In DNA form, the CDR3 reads TGTGCCAGCAGTTTAAAGGTTAGGGATGAAGCTTTCTTT.